This TCR beta chain was sequenced in a study of blood T cell repertoires in COVID-19. Per the study methods: Quantification of nucleated cells was approximated via reference gene primer amplification. Only in-frame clones appear in the TCRdb table, and some are missing; sequencing was by immunoSEQ multiplex PCR. The D gene and trimming were derived from the DNA, and the V and J assignments and clone size from that table. The sample records roughly 120,000 clones, 79% being singletons. The V end was cut by 6 bases, the J end by 4 bases, with 7 bases between. The germline V gene encodes CDR1 SNHLY and CDR2 FYNNEI. CDR3 length equals 11 residues.

The receptor was isolated from a woman of 80 years or more with acute or convalescent COVID-19. The sequencing sample was made of peripheral blood. The chain carries TRBV2 and TRBJ2-7, with D uncertain. CDR3 nucleotides: TGTGCCAGCAGACCCAGTTACGAGCAGTACTTC. Amino acids: CASRPSYEQYF. The full variable domain, completed using reference TRBV2 and TRBJ2-7, is EPEVTQTPSHQVTQMGQEVILRCVPISNHLYFYWYRQILGQKVEFLVSFYNNEISEKSEIFDDQFSVERPDGSNFTLKIRSTKLEDSAMYFCASRPSYEQYFGPGTRLTVT.